Listed here are 21 T cell receptor beta chains from one sample, sequenced in a study of OX40 agonist ivuxolimab in advanced cancers. Sequencing used immunoSEQ multiplex PCR; TCRdb keeps in-frame clones, though not all of them. The sample records roughly 75,000 clones, 85% to 95% being singletons. The source was CD4+ or CD8+ T cells sorted from blood, collected in a trial of the OX40 agonist ivuxolimab. These TCRs come from an adult with an advanced solid tumor such as melanoma, head and neck, liver or kidney cancer.

Comment on this clone: Compared with germline, one end of the junction differs, possibly owing to a read error. The rearrangement links TRBV7-7 to TRBJ1-2; tentative D call: TRBD1 (5 bases). The CDR3 contains 14 residues. The germline CDR1 and CDR2 sequences are SSHAT and FNYEAQ (reference sequence). The CDR3 loop is CASSLDGTPYGYTF. CDR3 bases: TGTGCTAGCAGCTTAGACGGGACTCCATATGGCTACACCTTC.

This chain joins TRBV11-3 and TRBJ1-5, with D hard to call. Germline CDR1 and CDR2: SGHNT and YENEEA. The CDR3 extends over 15 amino acids. Trimming stripped 5 bases from V and 0 bases from J, with 11 bases between. The CDR3 spells CASSPDGDSNQPQHF. DNA for the CDR3: TGTGCCAGCAGCCCAGACGGAGATAGCAATCAGCCCCAGCATTTT.

The V call is TRBV20-1, the J call TRBJ1-5; TRBD1 aligns across 7 bases. Germline CDR1 DFQATT, CDR2 SNEGSKA (reference sequence). The J segment lost 5 bases and the V segment lost 6 bases, leaving 1 base of the junction unmatched. CDR3 size: 11 residues. The CDR3 reads CSATGDQPQHF. DNA for the CDR3: TGCAGTGCCACAGGGGATCAGCCCCAGCATTTT.

J is TRBJ2-1 and V is TRBV20-1; D is ambiguous. Germline V CDR1 and CDR2: DFQATT, SNEGSKA (reference sequence). Deletions cut 6 bases from V and 5 bases from J, with 8 bases between. This CDR3 has 11 residues. CDR3 nucleotides: TGCAGTGCCGACTTGGACAATGAGCAGTTCTTC. Translating gives CSADLDNEQFF.

The chain carries TRBV9 and TRBJ2-3, with 13 positions matching TRBD2. Trimming at V came to 4 bases and at J to 5 bases, leaving 7 bases not matched to a gene. The germline gives CDR1 SGDLS, CDR2 YYNGEE. The CDR3 contains 16 residues. CDR3 sequence reads: CASSTRTSGGVDTQYF. The CDR3 region has the DNA TGTGCCAGCAGCACTAGGACTAGCGGGGGTGTAGATACGCAGTATTTT.

The chain employs TRBV2 and TRBJ1-6; the D is unclear. Between the trimmed V and J ends, which lost 5 bases and 7 bases, there was a span of 6 bases. The CDR3 runs to 12 residues. The germline CDR1 and CDR2 sequences are SNHLY and FYNNEI. CDR3 DNA sequence: TGTGCCAGCAGTTGGAAGAATTCACCCCTCCACTTT. It encodes CASSWKNSPLHF. The whole variable domain, remainder taken from reference TRBV2 and TRBJ1-6, is EPEVTQTPSHQVTQMGQEVILRCVPISNHLYFYWYRQILGQKVEFLVSFYNNEISEKSEIFDDQFSVERPDGSNFTLKIRSTKLEDSAMYFCASSWKNSPLHFGNGTRLTVT.

V is TRBV4-1 and J is TRBJ2-7; the D is unclear. This CDR3 has 19 residues. The germline gives CDR1 MGHRA, CDR2 YSYEKL. V lost 0 bases to trimming and J lost 0 bases, with 21 bases between them. Here the CDR3 reads CASSQEVPGTTGGSYEQYF. The CDR3 DNA is TGCGCCAGCAGCCAAGAAGTGCCAGGAACCACTGGTGGCTCCTACGAGCAGTACTTC.

J is TRBJ1-5 and V is TRBV4-1; D perhaps matches TRBD1 (6 bases). CDR1 is MGHRA, CDR2 YSYEKL, per germline. The CDR3 length is 15 residues. Trimming pared 0 bases from V and 1 base from J, leaving 7 bases between. Written as DNA, the CDR3 is TGCGCCAGCAGCCAAGATCAGGGGAGCAATCAGCCCCAGCATTTT. It specifies CASSQDQGSNQPQHF.

This rearrangement joins TRBV4-1 to TRBJ1-4; D gene uncertain. This CDR3 contains 15 residues. Germline V gene sequence: CDR1 MGHRA, CDR2 YSYEKL. Deletions cut 0 bases from V and 7 bases from J, with 12 bases between. Here the CDR3 reads CASSQDPGEGEKLFF. Here the CDR3 DNA reads TGCGCCAGCAGCCAAGACCCGGGCGAGGGTGAAAAACTGTTTTTT.

V usage is TRBV6-1 and J usage is TRBJ2-3, with D maybe TRBD1 (6 bases). Germline V gene lookup returns CDR1 MNHNS and CDR2 SASEGT. The CDR3 consists of 15 residues. Trimming took off 2 bases at V and 1 base at J, with 10 bases between the two ends. CDR3 protein: CASSERGSRTDTQYF. The CDR3 bases are TGTGCCAGCAGTGAAAGGGGGTCCCGCACAGATACGCAGTATTTT.

The V gene is TRBV6-1, the J gene TRBJ2-1; 9 bases align to TRBD2. The germline gives CDR1 MNHNS, CDR2 SASEGT. The CDR3 is 14 residues long. The V gene end was trimmed by 10 bases and the J gene end by 9 bases; junction bases not matched to a gene: 13. The CDR3 sequence: CATTLAGAYGEQFF. The DNA for the CDR3 is TGTGCCACCACCTTAGCGGGAGCCTACGGTGAGCAGTTCTTC.

The chain couples TRBV18 to TRBJ1-1; D not resolved. The CDR3 runs 12 residues. CDR1 is KGHSH, CDR2 LQKENI, per germline. V was cut by 3 bases and J by 11 bases, with 13 bases left in between. The CDR3 here is CASSPSHDEAFF. In DNA form, the CDR3 reads TGTGCCAGCTCACCCTCCCACGACGAGGCTTTCTTT.

This chain connects TRBV12-2 to TRBJ2-7; the table calls TRBD2, which could not be checked here. TRBV12-2 is given as a pseudogene. This CDR3 comprises 17 residues. This CDR3 is CASRLVRWASGLHEQYF. In nucleotides, the CDR3 is TGTGCAAGTCGCTTAGTAAGGTGGGCTAGCGGGCTCCACGAGCAGTACTTC.

V is TRBV4-3 and J is TRBJ2-1, with D tentatively TRBD1 (5 bases). In germline, CDR1 is LGHNA, CDR2 YSLEER. The CDR3 loop spans 15 amino acids. With 0 bases removed from V and 2 bases from J, the gap between germline ends came to 8 bases. The CDR3 protein is CASSQEDSAYNEQFF. Written as DNA, the CDR3 is TGCGCCAGCAGCCAAGAAGACAGTGCCTACAATGAGCAGTTCTTC.

V is TRBV7-8 and J is TRBJ2-3; 8 bases match TRBD2. There are 14 residues in the CDR3. CDR1 is SGHVS, CDR2 FQNEAQ, per germline. V shed 5 bases, J shed 8 bases, and the junction held 9 bases outside the gene matches. In nucleotides, the CDR3 is TGTGCCAGCAGCCTCGGGACTAGTGTATTTACGCAGTATTTT. It translates to CASSLGTSVFTQYF.

The CDR3 nucleotides read TGTGCCAGCAGCCAAGTAAACTATTGGCATGAGCAGTTCTTC. It codes for CASSQVNYWHEQFF. This chain uses TRBV14 with TRBJ2-1; D not resolved. The V end lost 1 base, the J end lost 8 bases, and 12 bases lay between the germline ends. CDR1 is SGHDN, CDR2 FVKESK, per germline. The CDR3 extends over 14 amino acids.

The V and J genes are TRBV6-5 and TRBJ1-2; 7 positions agree with TRBD1. Germline trimming cut 1 base from V and 4 bases from J; bases unmatched to any gene: 3. CDR3 length equals 14 residues. Germline V gives CDR1 MNHEY, CDR2 SVGAGI. The CDR3 DNA reads TGTGCCAGCAGTTACTTAGGGGGCATCTATGGCTACACCTTC. Amino acids: CASSYLGGIYGYTF.

This chain links TRBV4-3 with TRBJ1-2; no firm D call. This CDR3 region has 15 residues. Per the germline V gene, CDR1 is LGHNA and CDR2 is YSLEER. Trimming removed 1 base from V and 6 bases from J, with 15 bases in between. CDR3: CASSQVYRTGDGYTF. CDR3 DNA: TGCGCCAGCAGCCAAGTATACCGGACCGGAGATGGCTACACCTTC.

The chain uses TRBV27 and TRBJ2-5; D is ambiguous. Trimming pared 2 bases from V and 1 base from J, leaving 20 bases between. The germline V gene has CDR1 MNHEY and CDR2 SMNVEV (reference sequence). The CDR3 loop spans 18 amino acids. The CDR3 sequence is CASSLHAPGFSVQETQYF. Written as DNA, the CDR3 is TGTGCCAGCAGTTTACACGCCCCAGGTTTTTCCGTCCAAGAGACCCAGTACTTC.

The V call is TRBV12-5, the J call TRBJ2-7; 10 bases are a match to TRBD1. Unmatched junction bases numbered 9, after V lost 8 bases and J lost 5 bases. Germline loops: CDR1 LGHNT, CDR2 FRNRAP. The CDR3 runs 14 residues. CDR3 bases: TGTGCTAGTTCCGACAGGGGGCCGGATCACGAGCAGTACTTC. Residues: CASSDRGPDHEQYF.

V usage is TRBV5-1 and J usage is TRBJ1-2; TRBD1 agrees at 9 bases. The CDR3 extends over 16 amino acids. V shed 4 bases, J shed 6 bases, and the junction held 13 bases outside the gene matches. CDR1 is SGHRS and CDR2 is YFSETQ in the germline V gene. The CDR3 here is CASSPPGTGFLDGYTF. The CDR3 DNA follows: TGCGCCAGCAGCCCGCCTGGGACAGGGTTCCTAGATGGCTACACCTTC.